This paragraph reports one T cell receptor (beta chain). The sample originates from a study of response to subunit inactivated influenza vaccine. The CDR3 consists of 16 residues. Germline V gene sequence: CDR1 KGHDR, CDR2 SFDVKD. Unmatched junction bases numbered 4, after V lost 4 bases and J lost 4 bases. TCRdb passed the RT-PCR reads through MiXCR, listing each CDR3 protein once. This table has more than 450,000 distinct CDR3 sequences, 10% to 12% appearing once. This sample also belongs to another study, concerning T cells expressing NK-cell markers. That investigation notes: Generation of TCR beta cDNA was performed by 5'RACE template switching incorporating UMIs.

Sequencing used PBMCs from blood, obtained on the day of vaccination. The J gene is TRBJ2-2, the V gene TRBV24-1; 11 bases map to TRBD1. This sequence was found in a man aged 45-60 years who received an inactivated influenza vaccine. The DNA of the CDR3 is TGTGCCACCAGTGACGTGGGACAGGGGGGCACCGGGGAGCTGTTTTTT. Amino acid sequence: CATSDVGQGGTGELFF.